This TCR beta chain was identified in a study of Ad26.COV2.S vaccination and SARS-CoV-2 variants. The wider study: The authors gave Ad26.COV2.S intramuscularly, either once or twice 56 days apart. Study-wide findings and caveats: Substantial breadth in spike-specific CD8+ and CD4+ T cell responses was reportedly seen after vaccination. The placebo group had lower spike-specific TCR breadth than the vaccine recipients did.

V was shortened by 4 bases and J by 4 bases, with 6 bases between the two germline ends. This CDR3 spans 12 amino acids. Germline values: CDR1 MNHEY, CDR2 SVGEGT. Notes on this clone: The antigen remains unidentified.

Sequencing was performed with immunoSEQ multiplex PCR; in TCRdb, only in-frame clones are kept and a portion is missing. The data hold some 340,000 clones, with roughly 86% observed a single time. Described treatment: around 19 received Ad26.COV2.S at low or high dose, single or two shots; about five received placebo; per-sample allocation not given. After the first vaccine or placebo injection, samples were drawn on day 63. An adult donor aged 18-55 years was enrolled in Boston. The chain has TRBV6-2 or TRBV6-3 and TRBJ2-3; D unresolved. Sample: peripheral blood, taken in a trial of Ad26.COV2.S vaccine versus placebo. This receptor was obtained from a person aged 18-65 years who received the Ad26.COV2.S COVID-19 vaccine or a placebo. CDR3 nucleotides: TGTGCCAGCAGTTTGAGCCCAGATACGCAGTATTTT. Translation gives CASSLSPDTQYF.